The 19 T cell receptor beta chains given below trace back to one sample, sequenced in a study of blood T cells in healthy people across ages. Primed by a sample-barcoded 5' primer and a J-beta primer mix, a second PCR proceeded for 7 to 11 cycles. TCRdb reanalysed the 5' RACE reads using MiXCR and keeps one entry per CDR3 protein. The sample holds 800,000 to 950,000 distinct CDR3 sequences, about 28% seen once. These data were also filed under a second study, of T cells of mothers and their children.

Source material: blood. Every receptor here comes from a woman aged 40 to 50 in good health.

This clonotype was recorded at least ten times. At one end, the junction sequence differs from germline, possibly due to a read error. This chain joins TRBV7-2 and TRBJ1-1; weak D call: TRBD1 (6 bases). Germline V gene sequence: CDR1 SGHTA, CDR2 FQGNSA. The CDR3 is 14 amino acids. For the CDR3, the DNA is TGCGCCAGCAGCTTGGGGGGCACAGGGACTGAAGCTTTCTTT. Encoded protein: CASSLGGTGTEAFF.

This clonotype was seen repeatedly, ten times or more. Sequence at one end of the junction differs from germline and may be a read error. The chain joins TRBV6-4 to TRBJ2-1; TRBD2 agrees at 7 bases. Germline CDR1 reads MRHNA; CDR2 reads SNTAGT. This CDR3 has 15 residues. The CDR3 loop is CASSDGLAADDEQFF. The CDR3, as DNA: TGCGCCAGCAGTGACGGGCTAGCGGCCGACGATGAGCAGTTCTTC.

In regard to this clonotype: This may stem from a read error, because a much larger clone lies one nucleotide away. The V and J genes are TRBV29-1 and TRBJ2-1, with 8 bases aligning to TRBD2. The DNA end lines up better with TRBJ2-7; the J call may be wrong. The CDR3 has 15 residues. Germline-derived CDR1 and CDR2 are SQVTM and ANQGSEA. CDR3 sequence (DNA): TGCAGCGTTGAAGGGGGTCTAGCGGGCTACAATGAGCAGTACTTC. This sequence encodes CSVEGGLAGYNEQYF.

The table lists this clonotype with a few counts. The rearrangement links TRBV6-6 to TRBJ1-5, with a weak D call TRBD1 (6 bases). This CDR3 has 14 amino acids. Between the trimmed V and J ends, which lost 5 bases and 3 bases, there was a span of 11 bases. Germline CDR1 reads MNHNY; CDR2 reads SVGAGI (reference sequence). CDR3 sequence (DNA): TGTGCCAGCAGTGCTAGGGGGTCCAATCAGCCCCAGCATTTT. It codes for CASSARGSNQPQHF.

This clonotype was observed a few times. This chain joins TRBV20-1 and TRBJ2-1, with TRBD2 matching over 8 bases. V dropped 0 bases and J dropped 7; count of bases not matched to a gene: 11. Germline CDR1 reads DFQATT; CDR2 reads SNEGSKA (reference sequence). The CDR3 has 16 amino acids. In DNA, the CDR3 is TGCAGTGCTAGAGATTTTGGACTAGCAATCGGAAATGAGCAGTTCTTC. Translating gives CSARDFGLAIGNEQFF.

This clonotype was detected a few times. This chain uses TRBV20-1 with TRBJ2-7; 16 nucleotides match TRBD2. CDR3 length equals 15 residues. V lost 3 bases and J lost 3; bases outside the gene matches: 2. Germline CDR1 is DFQATT and CDR2 is SNEGSKA (reference sequence). The CDR3 region is CSASGTSGGVYEQYF. CDR3 in DNA: TGCAGTGCTAGCGGGACTAGCGGGGGGGTCTACGAGCAGTACTTC.

This clonotype was recorded at least ten times. The chain carries TRBV28 and TRBJ2-7, with D unresolved. Germline lookup yields CDR1 MDHEN and CDR2 SYDVKM. This CDR3 has 13 residues. The V and J ends lost 3 bases and 0 bases respectively, with 6 bases between them. The CDR3 DNA reads as TGTGCCAGCAGTTTTTACACCTCCTACGAGCAGTACTTC. Translating it yields CASSFYTSYEQYF.

Concerning this clonotype: One end of the junction fails to match germline, which may point to a read error. The genes are TRBV9 and TRBJ2-5; TRBD2 matches 10 bases. Germline CDR1 reads SGDLS; CDR2 reads YYNGEE. The CDR3 is 16 residues long. CDR3 protein: CASSVVPSGGPESQYF. CDR3 coding DNA: TGTGCCAGCAGCGTAGTGCCTAGCGGGGGCCCAGAGTCCCAGTACTTC. Combining the CDR3 with reference TRBV9 and TRBJ2-5 gives the whole variable domain DSGVTQTPKHLITATGQRVTLRCSPRSGDLSVYWYQQSLDQGLQFLIQYYNGEERAKGNILERFSAQQFPDLHSELNLSSLELGDSALYFCASSVVPSGGPESQYFGPGTRLLVL.

The V and J genes are TRBV6-2 or TRBV6-3 and TRBJ2-1; 11 bases map to TRBD2. The germline V gene has CDR1 MNHEY and CDR2 SVGEGT. The CDR3 has 16 amino acids. Germline trimming cut 6 bases from V and 4 bases from J; bases unmatched to any gene: 8. As DNA, the CDR3 is TGTGCCAGCAGAGTTAGCGGGGGGGCGGATTACAATGAGCAGTTCTTC. Translation gives CASRVSGGADYNEQFF.

About this clonotype itself: This sequence may be a read error, since a much larger clone differs from it by one base. The J gene is TRBJ1-1, the V gene TRBV27; D is undetermined. Trimming cost V 5 bases and J 4 bases, with 14 bases left between them. The CDR3 has 14 amino acids. The germline V gene encodes CDR1 MNHEY and CDR2 SMNVEV (reference sequence). The CDR3 DNA follows: TGTGCCAGCAGTCAGGACGGGGTAGGCACTGAAGCTTTCTTT. This encodes CASSQDGVGTEAFF.

The chain employs TRBV7-3 and TRBJ2-1, with D maybe TRBD2 (6 bases). V lost 5 bases and J lost 0, with 20 bases in between. The V gene's germline CDR1 is SGHTA and CDR2 FQGTGA. The CDR3 runs 18 residues. For the CDR3, the DNA is TGTGCCAGCAGCCGGAAGGGCGGGTCGGGAGCCTCCTACAATGAGCAGTTCTTC. This encodes CASSRKGGSGASYNEQFF.

The CDR3 bases are TGTGCCAGCAGCTGGGGGCCTTACTCCTACGAGCAGTACTTC. This encodes CASSWGPYSYEQYF. The chain combines TRBV5-5 with TRBJ2-7, with D perhaps matching TRBD1 (6 bases). This CDR3 spans 14 amino acids. Trimming took off 3 bases at V and 0 bases at J, with 10 bases between the two ends. Germline CDR1 SGHKS, CDR2 YYEKEE (reference sequence).

A word on this clonotype: At one end, the junction sequence differs from germline, possibly due to a read error. The gene calls are TRBV7-2 and TRBJ2-5, with 10 bases matching TRBD2. Germline CDR1 SGHTA, CDR2 FQGNSA. This CDR3 region has 15 residues. The CDR3 protein is CANSFGLAGEETQYF. As DNA, the CDR3 is TGTGCCAACAGCTTTGGGCTAGCGGGGGAAGAGACCCAGTACTTC.

V usage is TRBV4-1 and J usage is TRBJ2-1; the D gene is possibly TRBD2 (5 bases). Deletions cut 1 base from V and 5 bases from J, with 9 bases between. Germline assignment: CDR1 MGHRA and CDR2 YSYEKL. The CDR3 is made up of 14 amino acids. The CDR3 DNA reads as TGCGCCAGCAGCCAAGTAAAAGCGGACAATGAGCAGTTCTTC. It translates to CASSQVKADNEQFF.

With respect to this clonotype: A read error may produce the germline difference seen at one junction end. V usage is TRBV5-4 and J usage is TRBJ1-1; 9 nucleotides line up with TRBD1. Germline V gene sequence: CDR1 SGHNT, CDR2 YYREEE (reference sequence). CDR3 length: 15 residues. This CDR3 is CASSPKGQGRAEAFF. DNA of the CDR3: TGTGCCAGCAGCCCGAAAGGACAGGGGAGGGCTGAGGCTTTCTTT.

This chain connects TRBV27 to TRBJ2-7, with 9 nucleotides matching TRBD2. This CDR3 is built from 15 residues. Germline trimming cut 5 bases from V and 1 base from J; bases unmatched to any gene: 6. CDR1 MNHEY and CDR2 SMNVEV come from the germline V gene (reference sequence). CDR3 DNA: TGTGCCAGCAGTACCCGTCTAGCGGGGTCCTACGAGCAGTACTTC. Translating it yields CASSTRLAGSYEQYF.

This clonotype was seen ten or more times. The rearrangement links TRBV9 to TRBJ2-3, with no clear D. Looked up from germline, CDR1 is SGDLS and CDR2 is YYNGEE. CDR3 length: 14 residues. Between the trimmed V and J ends, which lost 0 bases and 3 bases, there was a span of 8 bases. The chain's CDR3 is CASSVAIQTDTQYF. The CDR3 bases are TGTGCCAGCAGCGTAGCTATTCAAACAGATACGCAGTATTTT.

This clonotype occurred a few times. A read error may explain this, as a much larger clone is one base away. This chain uses TRBV5-1 with TRBJ1-1, with D maybe TRBD1 (5 bases). The ends were cut back, 3 bases at V and 1 base at J, with 10 bases in the middle. Germline V CDR1 and CDR2: SGHRS, YFSETQ. The CDR3 consists of 14 residues. CDR3 nucleotide sequence: TGCGCCAGCAGCTGGGACGGGGGGAACACTGAAGCTTTCTTT. This encodes CASSWDGGNTEAFF.

In the case of this clonotype: The junction does not match germline at one end; this may be a read error. V and J are TRBV20-1 and TRBJ2-1, with D possibly TRBD1 on 6 matching bases. CDR1 is DFQATT and CDR2 is SNEGSKA in the germline V gene (reference sequence). There are 13 residues in the CDR3. The CDR3 region has the DNA TGCAGTGCTAGAGATCTCAGGGACAATGAGCAGGTCTTC. Its protein is CSARDLRDNEQVF.